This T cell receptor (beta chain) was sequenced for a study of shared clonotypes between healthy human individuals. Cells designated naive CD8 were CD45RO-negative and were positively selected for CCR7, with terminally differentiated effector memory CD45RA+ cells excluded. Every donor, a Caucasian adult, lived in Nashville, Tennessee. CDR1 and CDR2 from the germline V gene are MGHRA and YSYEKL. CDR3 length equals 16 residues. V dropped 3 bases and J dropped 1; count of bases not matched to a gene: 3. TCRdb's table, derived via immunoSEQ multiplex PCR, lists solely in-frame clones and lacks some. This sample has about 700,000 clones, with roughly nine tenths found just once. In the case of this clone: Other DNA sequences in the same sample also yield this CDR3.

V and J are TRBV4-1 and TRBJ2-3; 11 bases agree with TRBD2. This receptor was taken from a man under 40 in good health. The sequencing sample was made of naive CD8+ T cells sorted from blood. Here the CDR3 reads CASSQVGLAGTDTQYF. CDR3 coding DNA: TGCGCCAGCAGCCAGGTGGGACTAGCGGGCACAGATACGCAGTATTTT.